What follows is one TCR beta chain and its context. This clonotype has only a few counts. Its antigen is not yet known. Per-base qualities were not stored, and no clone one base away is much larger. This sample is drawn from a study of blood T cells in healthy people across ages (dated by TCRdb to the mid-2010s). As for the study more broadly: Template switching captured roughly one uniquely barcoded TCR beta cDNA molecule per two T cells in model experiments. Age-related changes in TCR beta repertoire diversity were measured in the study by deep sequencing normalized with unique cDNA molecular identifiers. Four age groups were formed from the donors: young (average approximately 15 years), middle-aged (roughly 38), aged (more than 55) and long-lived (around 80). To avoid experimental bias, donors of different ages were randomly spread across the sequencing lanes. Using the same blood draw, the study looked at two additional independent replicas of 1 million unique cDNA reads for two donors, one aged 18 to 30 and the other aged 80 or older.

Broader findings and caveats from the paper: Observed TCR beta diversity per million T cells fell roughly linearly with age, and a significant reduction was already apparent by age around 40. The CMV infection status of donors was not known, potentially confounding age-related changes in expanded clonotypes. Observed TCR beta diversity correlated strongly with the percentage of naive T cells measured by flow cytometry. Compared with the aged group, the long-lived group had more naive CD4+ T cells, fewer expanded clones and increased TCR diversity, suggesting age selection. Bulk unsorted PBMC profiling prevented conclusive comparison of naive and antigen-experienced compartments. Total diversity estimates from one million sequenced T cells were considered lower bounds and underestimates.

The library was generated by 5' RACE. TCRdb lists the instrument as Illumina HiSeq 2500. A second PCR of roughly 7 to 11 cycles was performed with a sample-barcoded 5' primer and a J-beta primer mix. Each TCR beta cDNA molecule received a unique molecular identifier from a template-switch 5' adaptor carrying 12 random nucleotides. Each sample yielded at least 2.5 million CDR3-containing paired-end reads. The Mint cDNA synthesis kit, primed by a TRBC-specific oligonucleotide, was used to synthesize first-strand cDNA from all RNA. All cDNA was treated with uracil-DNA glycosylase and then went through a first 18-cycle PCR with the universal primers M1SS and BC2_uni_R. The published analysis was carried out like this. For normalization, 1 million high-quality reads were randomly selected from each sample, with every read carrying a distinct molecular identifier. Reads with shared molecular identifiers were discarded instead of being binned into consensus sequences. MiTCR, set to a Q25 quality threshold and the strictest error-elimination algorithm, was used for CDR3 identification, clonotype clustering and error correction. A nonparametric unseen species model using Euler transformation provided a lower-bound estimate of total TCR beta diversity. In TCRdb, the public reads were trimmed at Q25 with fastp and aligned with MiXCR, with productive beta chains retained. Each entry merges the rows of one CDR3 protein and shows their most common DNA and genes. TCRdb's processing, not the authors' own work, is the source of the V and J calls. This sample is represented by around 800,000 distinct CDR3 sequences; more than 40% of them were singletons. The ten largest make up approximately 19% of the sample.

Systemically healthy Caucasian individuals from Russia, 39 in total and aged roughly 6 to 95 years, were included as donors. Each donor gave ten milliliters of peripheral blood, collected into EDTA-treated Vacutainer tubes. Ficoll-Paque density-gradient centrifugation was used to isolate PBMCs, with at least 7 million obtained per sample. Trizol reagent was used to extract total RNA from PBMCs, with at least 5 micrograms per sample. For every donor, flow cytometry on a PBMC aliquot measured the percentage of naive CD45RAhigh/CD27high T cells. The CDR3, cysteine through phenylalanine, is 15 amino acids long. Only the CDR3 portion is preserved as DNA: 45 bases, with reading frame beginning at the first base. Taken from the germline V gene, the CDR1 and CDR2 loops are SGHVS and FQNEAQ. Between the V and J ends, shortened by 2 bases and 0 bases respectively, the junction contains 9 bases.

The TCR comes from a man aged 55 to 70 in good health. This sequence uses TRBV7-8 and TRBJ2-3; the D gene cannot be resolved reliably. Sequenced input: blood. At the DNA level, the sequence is TGTGCCAGCAGCTTACGTCGTGACAGCACAGATACGCAGTATTTT. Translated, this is CASSLRRDSTDTQYF.